Below, 19 T cell receptor beta chains from the same sample are listed, as sequenced in a study of CD8 T cells in Susac syndrome (dated by TCRdb to the late 2010s). Library creation used the immunoSEQ multiplex PCR assay. RNA was extracted using the RNeasy kit, and about 0.45 to 1 microgram was reverse transcribed with random hexamers. The raw public data were reprocessed by TCRdb itself: fastp quality trimming at Q25, MiXCR clonotype calling, in-frame beta chains only. Rows are unified per CDR3 protein, each entry keeping the most common DNA and genes. The sample table lists 71,000 or so distinct CDR3 sequences, 93% of them with a count of one. About 0.15% of the sample comes from the top ten. The source material was CD4+ T cells from PBMCs. These receptors came from a human donor with Susac syndrome.

CDR3 nucleotide sequence: TGTGCCAGCAGTTTCCTTAGCGGGGGAACAGATACGCAGTATTTT. Translated, it gives CASSFLSGGTDTQYF. The V gene is TRBV12-3 or TRBV12-4, the J gene TRBJ2-3; TRBD2 agrees at 9 bases. The V gene end was trimmed by 3 bases and the J gene end by 3 bases; junction bases not matched to a gene: 4. This CDR3 comprises 15 residues.

The J gene is TRBJ2-3, the V gene TRBV6-2 or TRBV6-3; D may match TRBD1 or TRBD2 (6 bases each). Trimming pared 1 base from V and 4 bases from J, leaving 12 bases between. CDR1 and CDR2 (germline): MNHEY, SVGEGT. The CDR3 extends over 15 amino acids. The CDR3 nucleotides read TGTGCCAGCAGTTACTGGAGGGGGAGTCCAGATACGCAGTATTTT. Protein product: CASSYWRGSPDTQYF.

The chain is built from TRBV5-4 and TRBJ1-4; TRBD1 might be the D (5 bases). Germline values: CDR1 SGHNT, CDR2 YYREEE (reference sequence). This CDR3 is built from 15 residues. V lost 4 bases to trimming and J lost 0 bases, with 10 bases between them. CDR3 DNA sequence: TGTGCCAGCAGCCAACGAGGGGCAACTAATGAAAAACTGTTTTTT. As protein: CASSQRGATNEKLFF.

The genes are TRBV4-2 and TRBJ2-7, with D perhaps matching TRBD1 (5 bases). The germline V and J ends were trimmed by 5 bases and 6 bases, with 11 bases remaining between them. The CDR3 is made up of 12 amino acids. The germline V gene has CDR1 LGHNA and CDR2 YNFKEQ. The CDR3 spells CASSVRVGEQYF. The CDR3 DNA reads TGTGCCAGCAGCGTCAGGGTGGGCGAGCAGTACTTC.

The chain couples TRBV5-1 to TRBJ1-5, with D hard to call. The CDR3 is made up of 13 amino acids. The V and J ends lost 1 base and 4 bases respectively, with 6 bases between them. Germline V gene lookup returns CDR1 SGHRS and CDR2 YFSETQ. CDR3 region: CASSLTGNQPQHF. The CDR3 DNA reads TGCGCCAGCAGCTTGACGGGTAATCAGCCCCAGCATTTT.

This chain links TRBV24-1 with TRBJ2-4; D remains ambiguous. Between the trimmed V and J ends, which lost 4 bases and 12 bases, there was a span of 12 bases. This CDR3 is built from 12 residues. Germline V gene lookup returns CDR1 KGHDR and CDR2 SFDVKD. As DNA, the CDR3 is TGTGCCACCAGTGACGGCAGTCCCCATCAGTACTTC. Amino acids: CATSDGSPHQYF.

J is TRBJ1-3 and V is TRBV28, with D hard to call. This CDR3 region has 14 residues. CDR1 and CDR2 (germline): MDHEN, SYDVKM. Trimming shortened V by 6 bases and J by 2 bases, and 11 bases separated the two germline ends. The CDR3 nucleotides read TGTGCCAGCAGAACACAAAGTGCTGGAAACACCATATATTTT. Translation gives CASRTQSAGNTIYF.

This sequence joins TRBV25-1 and TRBJ1-1; possible D gene TRBD1, 5 bases. Per the germline V gene, CDR1 is MGHDK and CDR2 is SYGVNS. The CDR3 covers 15 residues. V was trimmed by 5 bases and J by 1 base, leaving 14 bases between them. The CDR3 protein is CASSPTGLSNTEAFF. The CDR3 region has the DNA TGTGCCAGCAGTCCAACGGGACTCTCGAACACTGAAGCTTTCTTT.

This rearrangement joins TRBV28 to TRBJ2-3; 11 bases agree with TRBD1. Unmatched junction bases numbered 9, after V lost 6 bases and J lost 4 bases. There are 16 residues in the CDR3. Germline V gene lookup returns CDR1 MDHEN and CDR2 SYDVKM. CDR3 region: CASSSPGQGVADTQYF. The DNA for the CDR3 is TGTGCCAGCAGCTCACCGGGACAGGGGGTCGCAGATACGCAGTATTTT.

The rearrangement uses TRBV7-2 and TRBJ2-7; 12 positions match TRBD2. This CDR3 comprises 16 residues. The J segment lost 6 bases and the V segment lost 6 bases, leaving 12 bases of the junction unmatched. CDR1 is SGHTA and CDR2 is FQGNSA in the germline V gene. CDR3 region: CASRPVSSGGAAEQYF. CDR3 coding DNA: TGTGCCAGCAGACCCGTCTCTAGCGGGGGGGCCGCCGAGCAGTACTTC.

The chain has TRBV30 and TRBJ1-1; D is unresolved. The CDR3 is 18 amino acids. Germline values: CDR1 GTSNPN, CDR2 SVGIG (reference sequence). Trimming removed 1 base at V and 1 base at J, with 22 bases between. The CDR3 bases are TGTGCCTGGAGTGCAGCCCGCACATATCAAACAGCGAACACTGAAGCTTTCTTT. Its translation is CAWSAARTYQTANTEAFF. Drawing the rest from reference TRBV30 and TRBJ1-1, the complete variable domain is SQTIHQWPATLVQPVGSPLSLECTVEGTSNPNLYWYRQAAGRGLQLLFYSVGIGQISSEVPQNLSASRPQDRQFILSSKKLLLSDSGFYLCAWSAARTYQTANTEAFFGQGTRLTVV.

This rearrangement joins TRBV6-2 or TRBV6-3 to TRBJ2-7; D may match TRBD1 or TRBD2 (5 bases each). The V gene lost 6 bases and the J gene lost 0 bases, with 15 bases spanning the gap. The CDR3 spans 15 residues. CDR1 and CDR2 from the germline V gene are MNHEY and SVGEGT. In DNA, the CDR3 is TGTGCCAGCAGAAAGAGCCGGGACGACTCCTACGAGCAGTACTTC. It specifies CASRKSRDDSYEQYF.

This clonotype was counted a single time. CDR3 nucleotides: TGTGCCAGCAGCGTAACTAGTGGGGGAATAGGGACCCAGTACTTC. It specifies CASSVTSGGIGTQYF. V is TRBV9 and J is TRBJ2-5; D is tentatively TRBD1 or TRBD2 (5 bases each). The CDR3 is 15 amino acids. Trimming pared 1 base from V and 7 bases from J, leaving 17 bases between. Germline V lookup: CDR1 SGDLS, CDR2 YYNGEE.

A few counts support this clonotype. The chain couples TRBV5-4 to TRBJ2-7; TRBD1 matches 7 bases. V lost 6 bases to trimming and J lost 2 bases; unmatched junction nucleotides: 11. Germline V gives CDR1 SGHNT, CDR2 YYREEE (reference sequence). The CDR3 is made up of 15 amino acids. CDR3 DNA: TGTGCCAGCACCTCCGGGACAGCGAGCCCCTACGAGCAGTACTTC. This sequence encodes CASTSGTASPYEQYF.

In DNA, the CDR3 is TGTGCCAGCAGCTGGAGGGACAGGGTTTATGGCTACACCTTC. Translating gives CASSWRDRVYGYTF. The chain has TRBV5-6 and TRBJ1-2; 9 bases line up with TRBD1. This CDR3 region has 14 residues. Germline-derived CDR1 and CDR2 are SGHDT and YYEEEE. Trimming at V came to 3 bases and at J to 5 bases, leaving 5 bases not matched to a gene.

The rearrangement uses TRBV20-1 and TRBJ2-1, with D perhaps given as TRBD1 or TRBD2 (6 bases each). The germline gives CDR1 DFQATT, CDR2 SNEGSKA (reference sequence). Trimming cost V 5 bases and J 4 bases, with 27 bases left between them. CDR3 length equals 18 residues. CDR3 in DNA: TGCAGTGCTCTCTACCAAAGACTAGACAGGTGGAGGTACAATGAGCAGTTCTTC. This sequence encodes CSALYQRLDRWRYNEQFF.

The J gene is TRBJ2-1, the V gene TRBV20-1; 7 positions agree with TRBD1. Germline V gene data show CDR1 as DFQATT and CDR2 as SNEGSKA (reference sequence). There are 15 residues in the CDR3. V lost 4 bases to trimming and J lost 0 bases; unmatched junction nucleotides: 6. CDR3 in amino acids: CSANRGGGSYNEQFF. CDR3 DNA: TGCAGTGCTAACAGGGGTGGCGGCTCCTACAATGAGCAGTTCTTC.

V usage is TRBV3-1 and J usage is TRBJ2-5; a possible D gene is TRBD2 (6 bases). CDR3 size: 13 residues. Trimming removed 4 bases at V and 5 bases at J, with 11 bases between. Germline V lookup: CDR1 LGHDT, CDR2 YNNKEL (reference sequence). CDR3 protein: CASSPAGRETQYF. The DNA of the CDR3 is TGTGCCAGCAGCCCCGCGGGGAGGGAGACCCAGTACTTC.

The chain carries TRBV28 and TRBJ1-1; D is possibly TRBD1 (5 bases). V was cut by 3 bases and J by 7 bases, with 18 bases left in between. The CDR3 runs to 15 residues. CDR1 is MDHEN and CDR2 is SYDVKM in the germline V gene. CDR3 DNA: TGTGCCAGCAGTTTCGGCGGGGCCCAGGGAGGTGAAGCTTTCTTT. Translating gives CASSFGGAQGGEAFF.